This TCR beta chain was identified in a study of cytomegalovirus exposure and HLA in healthy donors. Study-wide findings and caveats: Follow-up analysis later connected one missense variant in DCLRE1C with trimming of TCR beta V- and J-genes. Within an earlier analysis, most TCR beta V segments proved productive either about 90% or about 30% of the time.

The PCR was carried out with 60 Vbeta primers and 13 Jbeta primers. TCRdb's copy holds only in-frame clones and misses some; the assay was immunoSEQ multiplex PCR. The sample has about 220,000 clones, 60% to 80% seen once. As for this clone: The antigen remains unidentified.

Germline loops: CDR1 SGHRS, CDR2 YFSETQ. J was trimmed by 8 bases and V by 4 bases; bases with no gene match: 7. The CDR3 consists of 13 residues. The rearrangement joins TRBV5-1 to TRBJ1-2, with 8 bases that match TRBD1. The specimen sequenced was PBMCs. This receptor was taken from a male donor in good health and CMV-seronegative. The CDR3 spells CASSPDRGDGYTF. The CDR3 DNA follows: TGCGCCAGCAGCCCCGACAGGGGTGACGGCTACACCTTC.